This TCR beta chain is from a study of spatial heterogeneity in lung cancer. On the study more broadly: The average appearance count of each unique TCR and UMI combination in raw reads was more than ten.

TCRdb fed the 5' RACE reads into MiXCR, producing one record per CDR3 protein. There are about 23,000 distinct CDR3 sequences in the sample; under 8% occur only once, and about a tenth lies in the top ten. The study, taken as a whole, reports: For expanded intratumoral alpha and beta TCRs, counts tracked tumor mutation counts.

This clonotype has a count of ten or more. Antigen: not known. The time point: sample taken at primary tumor resection. The donors comprised 70 to 85 untreated early-stage non-small cell lung cancer patients. No cell sorting; template was whole RNA from tumor, lung tissue or PBMC. The germline V gene has CDR1 DFQATT and CDR2 SNEGSKA (reference sequence). Trimming took 6 bases from V and 4 from J, leaving 13 bases between them. The CDR3 has 13 amino acids. This receptor was identified in a male donor with early-stage non-small cell lung cancer. Material: lung tumor tissue, obtained at surgery. J is TRBJ2-1 and V is TRBV20-1; weak D call: TRBD2 (6 bases). CDR3 in amino acids: CSAQTGGYNEQFF. DNA for the CDR3: TGCAGTGCCCAGACTGGGGGGTACAATGAGCAGTTCTTC.